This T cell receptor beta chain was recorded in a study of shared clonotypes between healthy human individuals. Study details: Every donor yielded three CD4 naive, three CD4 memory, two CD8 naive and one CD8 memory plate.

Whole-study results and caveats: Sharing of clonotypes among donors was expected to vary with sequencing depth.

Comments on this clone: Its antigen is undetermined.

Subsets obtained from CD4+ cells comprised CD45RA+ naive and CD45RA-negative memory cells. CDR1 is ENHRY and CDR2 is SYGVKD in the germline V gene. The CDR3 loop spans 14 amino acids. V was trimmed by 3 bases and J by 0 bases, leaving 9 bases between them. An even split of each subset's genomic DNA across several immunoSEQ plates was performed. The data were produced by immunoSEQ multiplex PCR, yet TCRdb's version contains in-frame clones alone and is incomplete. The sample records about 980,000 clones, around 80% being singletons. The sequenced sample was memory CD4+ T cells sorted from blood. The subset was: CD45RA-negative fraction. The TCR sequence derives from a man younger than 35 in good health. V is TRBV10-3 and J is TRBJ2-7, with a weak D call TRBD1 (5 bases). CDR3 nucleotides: TGTGCCATCAGTGAAAGACAGAGCTCCTACGAGCAGTACTTC. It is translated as CAISERQSSYEQYF.